This TCR beta chain was obtained from a study of monozygotic twins with inflammatory bowel disease. Per donor, 2 to 3 ml of blood was collected and frozen. The UMIs contained a 6-nucleotide sample barcode. They were added by template switching during cDNA synthesis. Using the 5' RACE reads, TCRdb records one entry per CDR3 protein without DNA. The data show some 150,000 distinct CDR3 sequences, and the top ten clones hold 2% to 2.5%. CDR1 SGHRS and CDR2 YFSETQ come from the germline V gene. This CDR3 is 15 amino acids long. Sequencing was performed on blood. This clonotype originated in a human donor with ulcerative colitis or Crohn's disease, or a healthy co-twin of an affected twin (not recorded which). The chain combines TRBV5-1 with TRBJ2-2; TCRdb calls TRBD1, which cannot be checked without DNA. CDR3 in amino acids: CASSTSGQNTGELFF.